Listed here are 5 T cell receptor beta chains from one sample, sequenced in a study of regulatory T cells in long-lasting Graves disease. Investigators prepared the TCR beta libraries by applying iRepertoire HTBI primers and Arm-PCR of CDR3 regions. TCRdb analysed the multiplex PCR reads with MiXCR anew, one entry per CDR3 protein. The sample shows 400,000 to 500,000 distinct CDR3 sequences, roughly 20% of them seen only once. This sample's time point: persistent/refractory GD, antithyroid drugs over 5 years with positive TRAb. PBMCs were the source of the RNA used for TCR sequencing. The sequencing used peripheral blood mononuclear cells (PBMCs), collected when the disease was refractory, from a patient treated with antithyroid drugs. All receptors come from a female donor with Graves disease.

This clonotype has at least ten counts. For the CDR3, the DNA is TGCAGTGCTAGAAAAGGGCTAGCCAAAAACATTCAGTACTTC. This codes for CSARKGLAKNIQYF. This sequence joins TRBV20-1 and TRBJ2-4; D call uncertain. The CDR3 has 14 residues. Germline V CDR1 and CDR2: DFQATT, SNEGSKA (reference sequence). Trimming removed 2 bases from V and 0 bases from J, with 8 bases in between.

This clonotype has more than one count but fewer than ten. This rearrangement joins TRBV7-2 to TRBJ1-5; D not certain. CDR1 SGHTA and CDR2 FQGNSA come from the germline V gene. With 4 bases removed from V and 3 bases from J, the gap between germline ends came to 16 bases. This CDR3 has 16 residues. This chain's CDR3 is CASSSSPGLHNQPQHF. The CDR3 DNA sequence: TGTGCCAGCAGCTCCTCGCCAGGCCTACACAATCAGCCCCAGCATTTT.

This clonotype was found a few times. The chain has TRBV27 and TRBJ2-7, with 10 bases that match TRBD2. Losses at the gene ends were 7 bases for V and 7 bases for J; bases not matched to a gene: 10. Germline V gene sequence: CDR1 MNHEY, CDR2 SMNVEV (reference sequence). The CDR3 covers 14 residues. The CDR3 DNA sequence: TGTGCCAGCAAATCTAGCGGGAGCCCCCGTGAGCAGTACTTC. Residues: CASKSSGSPREQYF.

The J gene is TRBJ2-7, the V gene TRBV11-1; 9 bases agree with TRBD2. This CDR3 spans 18 amino acids. Unmatched junction bases numbered 14, after V lost 3 bases and J lost 2 bases. Germline lookup yields CDR1 SGHAT and CDR2 FQDESV (reference sequence). The CDR3, as DNA: TGTGCCAGCAGCTTGCTCCGTCATAGGGCTAGCGGGACCTACGAGCAGTACTTC. Its protein is CASSLLRHRASGTYEQYF.

This clonotype was counted between two and nine times. The chain joins TRBV5-1 to TRBJ2-5; tentatively, D is TRBD1 (5 bases). There are 15 residues in the CDR3. V shed 2 bases and J shed 2 bases, with 13 bases lying between them. Germline CDR1 and CDR2: SGHRS and YFSETQ. CDR3 protein: CASSFNDRGQETQYF. The CDR3 DNA reads TGCGCCAGCAGCTTCAACGACAGAGGACAAGAGACCCAGTACTTC.